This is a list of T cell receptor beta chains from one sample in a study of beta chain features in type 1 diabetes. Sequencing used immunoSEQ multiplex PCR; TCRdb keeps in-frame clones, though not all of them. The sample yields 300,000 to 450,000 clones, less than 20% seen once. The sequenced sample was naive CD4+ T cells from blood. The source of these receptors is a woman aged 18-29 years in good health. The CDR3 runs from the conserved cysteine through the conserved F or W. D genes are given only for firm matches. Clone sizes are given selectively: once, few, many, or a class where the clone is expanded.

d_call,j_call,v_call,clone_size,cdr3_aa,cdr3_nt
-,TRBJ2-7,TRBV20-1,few,CSAAGSYEQYF,TGCAGTGCTGCAGGGTCCTACGAGCAGTACTTC
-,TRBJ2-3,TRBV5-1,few,CASSNGDSTDTQYF,TGCGCCAGCAGCAACGGGGATAGCACAGATACGCAGTATTTT
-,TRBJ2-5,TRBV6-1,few,CASSESRGLETQYF,TGTGCCAGCAGTGAATCGCGAGGGCTAGAGACCCAGTACTTC
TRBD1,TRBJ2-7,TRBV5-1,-,CASSLSRDSYEQYF,TGCGCCAGCAGCTTGAGCCGGGACAGCTACGAGCAGTACTTC
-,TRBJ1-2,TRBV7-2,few,CASRTSVGRNYGYTF,TGTGCCAGCAGAACATCGGTAGGCAGGAACTATGGCTACACCTTC
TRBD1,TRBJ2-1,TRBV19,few,CASSIAYSGTGGSNEQFF,TGTGCCAGTAGTATAGCTTACTCCGGGACAGGGGGGTCGAATGAGCAGTTCTTC
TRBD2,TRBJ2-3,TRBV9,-,CASSAASGRAGDTQYF,TGTGCCAGCAGCGCCGCTAGCGGGAGGGCAGGAGATACGCAGTATTTT
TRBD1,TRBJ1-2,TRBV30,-,CAWSEDRVSYGYTF,TGTGCCTGGAGCGAGGACAGGGTGTCTTATGGCTACACCTTC
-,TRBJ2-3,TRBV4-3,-,CASSQEMEGASDTQYF,TGCGCCAGCAGCCAAGAGATGGAGGGGGCGAGCGATACGCAGTATTTT
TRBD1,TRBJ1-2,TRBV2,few,CASSGTGSYGYTF,TGTGCCAGCAGTGGGACAGGGAGCTATGGCTACACCTTC
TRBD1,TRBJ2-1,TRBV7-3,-,CASSVPGTGKQFF,TGTGCCAGCAGCGTTCCCGGGACAGGGAAGCAGTTCTTC
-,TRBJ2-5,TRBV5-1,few,CASSSQGQETQYF,TGCGCCAGCAGCTCGCAGGGGCAAGAGACCCAGTACTTC
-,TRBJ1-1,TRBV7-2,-,CATSSGGVNTEAFF,TGTGCCACCAGCTCGGGGGGCGTGAACACTGAAGCTTTCTTT
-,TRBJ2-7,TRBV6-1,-,CASVGPGGSYEQYF,TGTGCCAGCGTGGGGCCCGGGGGATCCTACGAGCAGTACTTC
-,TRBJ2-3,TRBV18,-,CASSIGRSSDTQYF,TGTGCCAGCTCAATCGGTCGGAGTTCAGATACGCAGTATTTT
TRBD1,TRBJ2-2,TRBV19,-,CASIPSTGGLWGELFF,TGTGCCAGTATCCCCTCGACAGGGGGCCTATGGGGGGAGCTGTTTTTT
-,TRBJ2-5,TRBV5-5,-,CASSLVLNGETQYF,TGTGCCAGCAGCTTGGTCCTTAACGGGGAGACCCAGTACTTC
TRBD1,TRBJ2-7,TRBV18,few,CASSSDFRDRNSEQYF,TGTGCCAGCTCATCTGACTTCCGGGACAGGAACTCCGAGCAGTACTTC
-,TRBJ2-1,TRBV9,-,CASSYTSSSSYNEQFF,TGTGCCAGCAGCTACACTAGCTCTAGCTCCTACAATGAGCAGTTCTTC
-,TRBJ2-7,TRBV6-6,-,CASSPNRDEQYF,TGTGCCAGCAGCCCAAACAGGGACGAGCAGTACTTC
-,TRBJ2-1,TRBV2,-,CASGGGPPNEQFF,TGTGCCAGTGGAGGAGGGCCACCCAATGAGCAGTTCTTC
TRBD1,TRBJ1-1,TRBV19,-,CASSSRSDRGKAFF,TGTGCCAGTAGTTCCCGCTCGGACAGGGGTAAAGCTTTCTTT
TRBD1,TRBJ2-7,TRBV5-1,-,CASSTGQGSYEQYF,TGCGCCAGCAGCACGGGACAGGGGTCCTACGAGCAGTACTTC
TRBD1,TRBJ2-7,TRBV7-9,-,CASSLGRGPFNEQYF,TGTGCCAGCAGCCTCGGAAGGGGGCCTTTTAACGAGCAGTACTTC
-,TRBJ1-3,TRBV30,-,CAWTEGLAGNTIYF,TGTGCCTGGACGGAGGGACTTGCTGGAAACACCATATATTTT
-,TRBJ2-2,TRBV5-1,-,CASSLATSPGTGELFF,TGCGCCAGCAGCTTGGCCACTTCCCCCGGGACCGGGGAGCTGTTTTTT
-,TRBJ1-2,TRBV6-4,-,CASSEIPGAVYGYTF,TGTGCCAGCAGTGAGATACCAGGGGCCGTCTATGGCTACACCTTC
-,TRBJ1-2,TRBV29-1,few,CSVSPRVDYGYTF,TGCAGCGTATCCCCCAGGGTCGACTATGGCTACACCTTC
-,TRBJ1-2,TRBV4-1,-,CASSQEGRIDGYTF,TGCGCCAGCAGCCAAGAGGGCAGGATCGATGGCTACACCTTC
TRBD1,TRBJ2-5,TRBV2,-,CASSGQQETQYF,TGTGCCAGCTCGGGACAGCAAGAGACCCAGTACTTC
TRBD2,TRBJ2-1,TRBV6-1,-,CASRIAGGPIDEQFF,TGTGCCAGCAGGATAGCGGGAGGGCCGATCGATGAGCAGTTCTTC
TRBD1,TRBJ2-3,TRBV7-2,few,CASSLGQGADTQYF,TGTGCCAGCAGCTTGGGACAGGGAGCAGATACGCAGTATTTT
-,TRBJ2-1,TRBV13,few,CASSLGRRENEQFF,TGTGCCAGCAGCTTGGGGCGTCGGGAGAATGAGCAGTTCTTC
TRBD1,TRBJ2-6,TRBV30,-,CAWDRGSGANVLTF,TGTGCCTGGGACAGGGGGAGTGGGGCCAACGTCCTGACTTTC
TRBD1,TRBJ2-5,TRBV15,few,CATSRMKGQVQETQYF,TGTGCCACCAGCAGAATGAAGGGACAGGTCCAAGAGACCCAGTACTTC
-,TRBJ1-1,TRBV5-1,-,CASSLEPGLNTEAFF,TGCGCCAGCAGCCTGGAACCAGGGCTGAACACTGAAGCTTTCTTT
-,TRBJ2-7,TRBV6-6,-,CASSPLGSRESYEQYF,TGTGCCAGCAGTCCACTAGGGTCGAGAGAGTCCTACGAGCAGTACTTC
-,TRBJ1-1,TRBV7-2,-,CASSFSGGNTEAFF,TGTGCCAGCAGCTTTTCTGGGGGCAACACTGAAGCTTTCTTT
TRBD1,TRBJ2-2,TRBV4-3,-,CASSQEAGQGRTGELFF,TGCGCCAGCAGCCAAGAAGCCGGACAGGGTAGGACCGGGGAGCTGTTTTTT
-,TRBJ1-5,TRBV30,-,CAWNTGNPLQPQHF,TGTGCCTGGAACACAGGGAATCCTCTCCAGCCCCAGCATTTT
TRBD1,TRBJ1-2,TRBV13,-,CASSFDREGFGYTF,TGTGCCAGCAGCTTCGACAGGGAAGGGTTCGGCTACACCTTC
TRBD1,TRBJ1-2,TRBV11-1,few,CASSSRTGVNGYTF,TGTGCCAGCAGCTCTCGGACAGGGGTGAATGGCTACACCTTC
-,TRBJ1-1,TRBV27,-,CASSATMKTEAFF,TGTGCCAGCTCGGCGACTATGAAGACTGAAGCTTTCTTT
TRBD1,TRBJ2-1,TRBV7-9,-,CASSLAAGGSNEQFF,TGTGCCAGCAGCTTAGCGGCAGGGGGAAGCAATGAGCAGTTCTTC
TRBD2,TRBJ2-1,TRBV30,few,CAWGGTSGSESSYNEQFF,TGTGCCTGGGGGGGGACTAGCGGGAGCGAGAGCTCCTACAATGAGCAGTTCTTC
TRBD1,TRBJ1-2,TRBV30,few,CAWSRGPDYGYTF,TGTGCCTGGAGTAGGGGGCCCGACTATGGCTACACCTTC